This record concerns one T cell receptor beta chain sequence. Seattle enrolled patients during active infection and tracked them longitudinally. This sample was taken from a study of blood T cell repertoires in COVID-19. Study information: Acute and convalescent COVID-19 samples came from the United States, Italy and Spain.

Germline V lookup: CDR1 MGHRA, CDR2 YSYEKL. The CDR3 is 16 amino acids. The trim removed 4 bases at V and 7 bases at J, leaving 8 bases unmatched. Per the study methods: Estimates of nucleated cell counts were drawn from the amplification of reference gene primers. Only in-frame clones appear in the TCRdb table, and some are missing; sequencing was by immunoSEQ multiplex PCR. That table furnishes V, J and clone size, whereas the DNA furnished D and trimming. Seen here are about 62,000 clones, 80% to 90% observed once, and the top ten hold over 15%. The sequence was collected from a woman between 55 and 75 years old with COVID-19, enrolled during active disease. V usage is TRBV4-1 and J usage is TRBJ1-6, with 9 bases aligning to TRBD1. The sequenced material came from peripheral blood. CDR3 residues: CASSREPGQGNSPLHF. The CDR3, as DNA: TGCGCCAGCAGCCGAGAACCGGGACAGGGAAATTCACCCCTCCACTTT.